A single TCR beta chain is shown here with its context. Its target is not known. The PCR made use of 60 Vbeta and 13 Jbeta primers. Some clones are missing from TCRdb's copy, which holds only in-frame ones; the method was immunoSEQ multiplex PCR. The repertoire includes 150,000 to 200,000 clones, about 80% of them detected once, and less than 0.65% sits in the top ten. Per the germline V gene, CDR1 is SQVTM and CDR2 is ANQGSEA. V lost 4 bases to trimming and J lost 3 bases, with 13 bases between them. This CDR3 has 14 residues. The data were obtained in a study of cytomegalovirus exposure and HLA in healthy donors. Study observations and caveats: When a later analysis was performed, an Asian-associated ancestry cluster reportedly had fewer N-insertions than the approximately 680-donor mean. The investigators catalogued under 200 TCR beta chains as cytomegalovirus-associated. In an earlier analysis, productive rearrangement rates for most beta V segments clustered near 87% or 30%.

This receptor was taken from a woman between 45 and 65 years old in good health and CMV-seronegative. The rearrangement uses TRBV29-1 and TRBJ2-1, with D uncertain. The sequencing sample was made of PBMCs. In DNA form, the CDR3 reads TGCAGCGTTGGGTCCAGCGATCGCTACAATGAGCAGTTCTTC. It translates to CSVGSSDRYNEQFF.